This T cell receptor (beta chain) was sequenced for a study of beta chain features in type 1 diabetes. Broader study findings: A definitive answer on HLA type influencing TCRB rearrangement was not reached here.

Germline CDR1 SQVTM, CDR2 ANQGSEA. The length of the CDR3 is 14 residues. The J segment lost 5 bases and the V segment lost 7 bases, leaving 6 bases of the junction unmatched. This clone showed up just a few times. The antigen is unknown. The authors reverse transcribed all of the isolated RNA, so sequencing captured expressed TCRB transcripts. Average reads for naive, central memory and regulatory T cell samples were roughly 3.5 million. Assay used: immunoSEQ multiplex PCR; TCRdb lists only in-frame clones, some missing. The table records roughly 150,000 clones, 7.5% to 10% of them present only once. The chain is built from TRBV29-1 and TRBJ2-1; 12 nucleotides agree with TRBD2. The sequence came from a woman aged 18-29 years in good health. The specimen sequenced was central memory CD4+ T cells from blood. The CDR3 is CSGIGLAGNNEQFF. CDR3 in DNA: TGCAGCGGGATCGGACTAGCGGGGAACAATGAGCAGTTCTTC.